This T cell receptor (beta chain) stems from a study of CD8 T cells in ankylosing spondylitis. Findings and caveats of the study: Earlier work had already found some motif variants in reactive arthritis synovial fluid and blood. Seven to nine highly homologous variants made up a TCR beta motif, and this motif appeared characteristic of ankylosing spondylitis blood.

TCRdb re-derived calls from the 5' RACE reads in MiXCR, one entry per CDR3 protein. Of about 220,000 distinct CDR3 sequences in the sample, just under 7.5% were seen once. This clonotype has at least ten counts. Its cognate antigen is unknown. The CDR3 sequence is 11 residues long. CDR1 is MDHEN and CDR2 is SYDVKM in the germline V gene. The V and J ends lost 2 bases and 6 bases respectively, with 4 bases between them. The genes are TRBV28 and TRBJ2-5; no reliable D call. The TCR sequence derives from a male donor with ankylosing spondylitis. Sequencing was performed on blood, either unsorted or a sorted T cell fraction (not recorded which). The CDR3 loop reads CASSLAQTQYF. As DNA, the CDR3 is TGTGCCAGCAGTTTAGCACAGACCCAGTACTTC.